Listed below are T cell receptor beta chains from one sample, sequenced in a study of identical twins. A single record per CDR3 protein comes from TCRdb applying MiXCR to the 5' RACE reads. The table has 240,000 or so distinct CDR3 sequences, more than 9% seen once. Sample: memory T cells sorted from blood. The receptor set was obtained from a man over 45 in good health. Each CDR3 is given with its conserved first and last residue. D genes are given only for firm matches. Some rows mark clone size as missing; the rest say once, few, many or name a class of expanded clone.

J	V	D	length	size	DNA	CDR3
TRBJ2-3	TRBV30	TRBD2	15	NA	TGTGCCTGGAAGGGGGAGGTAGCGGGAGCAGATACGCAGTATTTT	CAWKGEVAGADTQYF
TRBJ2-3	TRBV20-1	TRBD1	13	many	TGCAGTGCGCCCGGGACAGGGACAGATACGCAGTATTTT	CSAPGTGTDTQYF
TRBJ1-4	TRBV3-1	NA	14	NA	TGTGCCAGCAGCCTTCAGCAAGGGACTGAAAAACTGTTTTTT	CASSLQQGTEKLFF
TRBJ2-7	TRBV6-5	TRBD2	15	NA	TGTGCCAGCAGTTCAGGACTAGCCTCTCCCCGAGAGCAGTACTTC	CASSSGLASPREQYF
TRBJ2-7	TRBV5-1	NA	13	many	TGCGCCAGCAGCCTCCTTCGAGGGTACGAGCAGTACTTC	CASSLLRGYEQYF
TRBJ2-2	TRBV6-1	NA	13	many	TGTGCCAGCAGGACCCGGGGTACCGGGGAGCTGTTTTTT	CASRTRGTGELFF
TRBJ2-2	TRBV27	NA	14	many	TGTGCCAGCAGGAACCAGGGGAACACCGGGGAGCTGTTTTTT	CASRNQGNTGELFF
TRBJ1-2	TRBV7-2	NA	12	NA	TGTGCCAGCAGCTCTGGAGGGAAGGGCTACACCTTC	CASSSGGKGYTF
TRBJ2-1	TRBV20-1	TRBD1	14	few	TGCAGTGCTAGAGATCTAGACAGGGGTAATGAGCAGTTCTTC	CSARDLDRGNEQFF
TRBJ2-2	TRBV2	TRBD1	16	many	TGTGCCAGCAGTGAAGAACAGGGGCAGAACACCGGGGAGCTGTTTTTT	CASSEEQGQNTGELFF
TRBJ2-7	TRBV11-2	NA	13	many	TGTGCCAGCAGCGCCCTAGCAGGGTACGAGCAGTACTTC	CASSALAGYEQYF
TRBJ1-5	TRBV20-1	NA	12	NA	TGCAGTGCTGGGACTTTAGATCAGCCCCAGCATTTT	CSAGTLDQPQHF
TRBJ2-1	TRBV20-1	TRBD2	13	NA	TGCAGTGCGTACGCGGGAGTCCACAATGAGCAGTTCTTC	CSAYAGVHNEQFF
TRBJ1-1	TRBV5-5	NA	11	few	TGTGCCAGCAGTAGCGTCCGAGAAGCTTTCTTT	CASSSVREAFF
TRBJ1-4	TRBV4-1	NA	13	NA	TGCGCCAGCAGCCTCCGTTCGGCTTCGAAACTGTTTTTT	CASSLRSASKLFF
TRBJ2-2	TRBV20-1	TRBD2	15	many	TGCAGTGCCCAGGGACTAGCGGGAAACACCGGGGAGCTGTTTTTT	CSAQGLAGNTGELFF
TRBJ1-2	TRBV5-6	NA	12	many	TGTGCCAGCAGCCGGAGGACAGCTGGCTACACCTTC	CASSRRTAGYTF
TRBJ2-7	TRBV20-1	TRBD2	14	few	TGCAGTGCTAGCCCGGGACTAGCGTTGGGGGAGCAGTACTTC	CSASPGLALGEQYF
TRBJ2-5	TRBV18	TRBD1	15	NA	TGTGCCAGCTCCCGGGACAGTTCAGGATGGGAGACCCAGTACTTC	CASSRDSSGWETQYF
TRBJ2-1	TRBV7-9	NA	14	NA	TGTGCCAGCAAACTTAGACGGGATGCTAATGAGCAGTTCTTC	CASKLRRDANEQFF
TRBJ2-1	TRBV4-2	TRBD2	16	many	TGTGCCAGCAGCCCCGGGACTAGCGGGGGGGCCTATGAGCAGTTCTTC	CASSPGTSGGAYEQFF
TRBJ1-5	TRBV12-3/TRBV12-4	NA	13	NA	TGTGCCAGCAGTTTAGTTGAGGGGCAGCCCCAGCATTTT	CASSLVEGQPQHF
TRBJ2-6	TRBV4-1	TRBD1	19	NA	TGCGCCAGCAGCCAAACTCCGGGACAGTCTTTTGCTGGGGCCAACGTCCTGACTTTC	CASSQTPGQSFAGANVLTF
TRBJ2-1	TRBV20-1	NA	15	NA	TGCAGTGCCTCAACGGGACTCTCTACCTACAATGAGCAGTTCTTC	CSASTGLSTYNEQFF
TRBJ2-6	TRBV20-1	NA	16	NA	TGCAGTGCCCAGAAGCTACACTCCTCTGGGGCCAACGTCCTGACTTTC	CSAQKLHSSGANVLTF
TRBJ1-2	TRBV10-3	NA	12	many	TGTGCCATCAGTGAGTCGGTCGGTGGCTACACCTTC	CAISESVGGYTF
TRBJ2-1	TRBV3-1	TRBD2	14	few	TGTGCCAGCAGACTCACCGCGGGGGACAATGAGCAGTTCTTC	CASRLTAGDNEQFF
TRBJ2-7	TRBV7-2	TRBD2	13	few	TGTGCCAGCAGCGCGGGACTAGTGGGGGAGCAGTACTTC	CASSAGLVGEQYF